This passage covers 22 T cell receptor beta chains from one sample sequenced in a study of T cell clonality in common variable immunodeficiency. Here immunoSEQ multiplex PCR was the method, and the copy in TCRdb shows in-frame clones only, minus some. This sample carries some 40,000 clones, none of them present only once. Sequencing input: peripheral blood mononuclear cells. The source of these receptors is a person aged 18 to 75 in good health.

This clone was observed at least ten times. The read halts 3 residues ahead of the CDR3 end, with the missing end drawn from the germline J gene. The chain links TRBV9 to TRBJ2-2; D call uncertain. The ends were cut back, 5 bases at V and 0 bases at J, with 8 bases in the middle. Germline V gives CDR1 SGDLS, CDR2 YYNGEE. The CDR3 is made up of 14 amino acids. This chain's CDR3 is CASSRAPNTGELFF. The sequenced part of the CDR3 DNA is TGTGCCAGCAGTAGGGCGCCGAACACCGGGGAG.

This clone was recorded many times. CDR3: CASSLDRTSYNEQFF. CDR3 DNA, as far as it was read: TGCGCCAGCAGCTTGGACAGGACGTCCTACAATGAG. The rearrangement links TRBV5-1 to TRBJ2-1; D might be TRBD1 (5 bases). Sequencing ends 3 residues short of the CDR3 end; the germline J gene provides the rest. Trimming cost V 0 bases and J 1 base, with 8 bases left between them. The CDR3 extends over 15 amino acids. Germline loops: CDR1 SGHRS, CDR2 YFSETQ.

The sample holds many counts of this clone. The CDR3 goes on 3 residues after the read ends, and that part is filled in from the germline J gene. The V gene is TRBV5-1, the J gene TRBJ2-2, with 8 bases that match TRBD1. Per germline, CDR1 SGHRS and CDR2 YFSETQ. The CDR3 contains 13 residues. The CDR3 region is CASTPTGEEKLFF. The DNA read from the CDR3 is TGCGCCAGCACCCCGACAGGGGAAGAAAAG.

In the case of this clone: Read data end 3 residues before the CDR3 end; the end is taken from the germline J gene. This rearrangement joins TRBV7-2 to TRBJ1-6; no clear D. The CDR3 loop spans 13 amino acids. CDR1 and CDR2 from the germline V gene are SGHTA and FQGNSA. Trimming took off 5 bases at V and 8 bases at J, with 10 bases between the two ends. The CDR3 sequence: CASSLASDSPLHF. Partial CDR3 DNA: TGTGCCAGCAGCCTCGCCTCGGATTCACCC.

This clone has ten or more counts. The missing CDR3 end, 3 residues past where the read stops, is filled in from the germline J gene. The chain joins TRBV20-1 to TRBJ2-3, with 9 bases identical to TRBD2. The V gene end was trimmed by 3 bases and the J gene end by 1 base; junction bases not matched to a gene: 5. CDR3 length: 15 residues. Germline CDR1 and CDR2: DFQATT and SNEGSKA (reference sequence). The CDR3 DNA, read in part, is TGCAGTGCTAGGTTTAGACTAGCGGGCACAGATACG. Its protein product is CSARFRLAGTDT. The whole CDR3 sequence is CSARFRLAGTDTQYF.

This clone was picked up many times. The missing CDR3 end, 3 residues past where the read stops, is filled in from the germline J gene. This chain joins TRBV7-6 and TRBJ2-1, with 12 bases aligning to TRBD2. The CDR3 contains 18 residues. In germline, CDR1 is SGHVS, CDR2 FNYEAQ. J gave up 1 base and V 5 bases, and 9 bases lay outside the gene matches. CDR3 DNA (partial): TGTGCCAGCAGCCCCCGACTAGCGGGAGTGTGGTCCTACAATGAG. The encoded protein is CASSPRLAGVWSYNE. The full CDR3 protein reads CASSPRLAGVWSYNEQFF.

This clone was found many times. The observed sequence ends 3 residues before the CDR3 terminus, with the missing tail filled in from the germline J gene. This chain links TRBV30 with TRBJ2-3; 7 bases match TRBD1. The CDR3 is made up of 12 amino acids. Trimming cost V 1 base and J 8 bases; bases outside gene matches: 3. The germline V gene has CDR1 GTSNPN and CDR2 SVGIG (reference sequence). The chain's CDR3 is CAWSGQGVTQYF. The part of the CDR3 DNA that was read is TGTGCCTGGAGTGGGCAGGGGGTTACG.

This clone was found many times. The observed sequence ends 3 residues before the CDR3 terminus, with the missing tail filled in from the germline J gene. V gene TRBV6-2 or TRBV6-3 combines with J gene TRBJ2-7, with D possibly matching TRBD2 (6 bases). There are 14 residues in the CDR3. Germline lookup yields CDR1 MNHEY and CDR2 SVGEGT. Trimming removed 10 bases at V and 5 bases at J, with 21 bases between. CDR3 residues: CATALAGRENEQYF. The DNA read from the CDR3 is TGTGCCACCGCACTGGCGGGAAGAGAAAACGAG.

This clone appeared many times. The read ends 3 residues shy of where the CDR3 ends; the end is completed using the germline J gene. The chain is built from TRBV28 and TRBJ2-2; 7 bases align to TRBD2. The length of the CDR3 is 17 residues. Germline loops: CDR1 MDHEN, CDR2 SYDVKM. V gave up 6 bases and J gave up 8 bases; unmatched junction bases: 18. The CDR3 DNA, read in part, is TGTGCCAGCAGCTCTGCTAGGGGAGGGGCGATTACTGGGGAG. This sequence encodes CASSSARGGAITGE. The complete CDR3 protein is CASSSARGGAITGELFF. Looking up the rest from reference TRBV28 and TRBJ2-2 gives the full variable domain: DVKVTQSSRYLVKRTGEKVFLECVQDMDHENMFWYRQDPGLGLRLIYFSYDVKMKEKGDIPEGYSVSREKKERFSLILESASTNQTSMYLCASSSARGGAITGELFFGEGSRLTVL.

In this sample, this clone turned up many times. The CDR3 loop reads CASSGTGMETQYF. The covered CDR3 bases are TGTGCCAGCAGTGGGACAGGGATGGAGACG. The V and J genes are TRBV2 and TRBJ2-3; 8 bases match TRBD1. Sequencing ends 3 residues short of the CDR3 end; the germline J gene provides the rest. CDR1 and CDR2 from the germline V gene are SNHLY and FYNNEI. This CDR3 spans 13 amino acids. The whole variable domain, filled in from reference TRBV2 and TRBJ2-3, reads EPEVTQTPSHQVTQMGQEVILRCVPISNHLYFYWYRQILGQKVEFLVSFYNNEISEKSEIFDDQFSVERPDGSNFTLKIRSTKLEDSAMYFCASSGTGMETQYFGPGTRLTVL.

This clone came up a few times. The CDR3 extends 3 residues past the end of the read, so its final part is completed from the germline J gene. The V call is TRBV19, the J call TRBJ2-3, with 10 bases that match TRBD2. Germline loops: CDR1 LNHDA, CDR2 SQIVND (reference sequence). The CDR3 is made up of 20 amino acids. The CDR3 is CASSIDRSGLAGATQETQYF. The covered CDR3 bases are TGTGCCAGTAGTATAGATCGGAGCGGGCTAGCGGGAGCCACGCAAGAGACG.

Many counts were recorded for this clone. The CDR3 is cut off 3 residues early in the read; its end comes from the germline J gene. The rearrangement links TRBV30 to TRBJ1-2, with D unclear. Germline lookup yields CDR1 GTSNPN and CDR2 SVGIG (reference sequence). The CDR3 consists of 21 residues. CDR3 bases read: TGTGCCTGGAGTGTTGATATATTCGGACTAGCGGGAGGGCGGCGGAGGAATGAC. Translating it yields CAWSVDIFGLAGGRRRND. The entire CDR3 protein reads CAWSVDIFGLAGGRRRNDYTF. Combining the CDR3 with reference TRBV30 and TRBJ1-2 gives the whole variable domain SQTIHQWPATLVQPVGSPLSLECTVEGTSNPNLYWYRQAAGRGLQLLFYSVGIGQISSEVPQNLSASRPQDRQFILSSKKLLLSDSGFYLCAWSVDIFGLAGGRRRNDYTFGSGTRLTVV.

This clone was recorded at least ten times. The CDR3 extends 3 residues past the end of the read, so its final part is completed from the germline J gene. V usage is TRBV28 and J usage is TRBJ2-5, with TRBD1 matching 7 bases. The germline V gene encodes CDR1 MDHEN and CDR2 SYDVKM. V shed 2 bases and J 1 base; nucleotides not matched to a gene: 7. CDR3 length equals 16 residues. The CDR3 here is CASSLGGQTIQETQYF. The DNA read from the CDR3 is TGTGCCAGCAGTTTAGGGGGACAGACTATCCAAGAGACC.

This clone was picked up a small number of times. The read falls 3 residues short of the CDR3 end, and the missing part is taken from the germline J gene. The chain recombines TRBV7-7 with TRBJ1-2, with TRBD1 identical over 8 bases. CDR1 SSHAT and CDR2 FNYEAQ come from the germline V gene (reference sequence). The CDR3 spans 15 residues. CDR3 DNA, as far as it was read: TGTGCCAGCAGCCCCGGGACAGGTTTGGCGGATACC. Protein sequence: CASSPGTGLADT. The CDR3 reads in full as CASSPGTGLADTYTF.

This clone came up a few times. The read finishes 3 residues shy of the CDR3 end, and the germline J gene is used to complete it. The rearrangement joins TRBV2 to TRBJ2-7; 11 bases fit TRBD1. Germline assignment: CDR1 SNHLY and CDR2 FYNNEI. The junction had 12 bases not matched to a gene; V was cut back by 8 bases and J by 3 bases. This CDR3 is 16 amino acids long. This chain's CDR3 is CASQRGRGTGGYEQYF. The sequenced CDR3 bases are TGTGCCAGCCAAAGGGGAAGAGGGACAGGGGGCTACGAG.

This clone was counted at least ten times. The CDR3 DNA, read in part, is TGTGCCAGTAGTATGCGGTTAAACAATGAG. This sequence encodes CASSMRLNNE. The CDR3 in its entirety is CASSMRLNNEQFF. The chain uses TRBV19 and TRBJ2-1; D not resolved. The observed sequence ends 3 residues before the CDR3 terminus, with the missing tail filled in from the germline J gene. Germline CDR1 and CDR2: LNHDA and SQIVND (reference sequence). This CDR3 has 13 residues. The germline V and J ends were trimmed by 3 bases and 5 bases, with 8 bases remaining between them.

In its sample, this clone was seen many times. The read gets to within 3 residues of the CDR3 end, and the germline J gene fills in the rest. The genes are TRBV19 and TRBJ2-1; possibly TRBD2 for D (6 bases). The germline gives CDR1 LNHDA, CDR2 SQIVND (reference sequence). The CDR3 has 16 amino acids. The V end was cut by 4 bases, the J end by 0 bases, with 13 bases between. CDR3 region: CASSTGDWSSYNEQFF. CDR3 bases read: TGTGCCAGTAGTACTGGGGACTGGAGCTCCTACAATGAG.

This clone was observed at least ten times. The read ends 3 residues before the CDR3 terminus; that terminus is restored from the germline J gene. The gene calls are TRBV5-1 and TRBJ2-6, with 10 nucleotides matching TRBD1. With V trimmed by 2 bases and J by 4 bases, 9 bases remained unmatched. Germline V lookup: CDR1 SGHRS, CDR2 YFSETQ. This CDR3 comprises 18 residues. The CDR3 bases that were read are TGCGCCAGCAGCTTCCGGCGGGACAGGGGTTCAGGGGCCAACGTC. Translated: CASSFRRDRGSGANV. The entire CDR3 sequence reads CASSFRRDRGSGANVLTF.

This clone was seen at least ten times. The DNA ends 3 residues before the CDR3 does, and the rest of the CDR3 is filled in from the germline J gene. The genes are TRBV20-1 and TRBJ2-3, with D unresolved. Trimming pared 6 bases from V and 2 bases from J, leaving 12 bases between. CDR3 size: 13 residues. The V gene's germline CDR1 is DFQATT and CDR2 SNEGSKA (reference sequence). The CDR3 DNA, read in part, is TGCAGTGCCCAGACACGAATCACAGATACG. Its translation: CSAQTRITDT. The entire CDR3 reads CSAQTRITDTQYF.

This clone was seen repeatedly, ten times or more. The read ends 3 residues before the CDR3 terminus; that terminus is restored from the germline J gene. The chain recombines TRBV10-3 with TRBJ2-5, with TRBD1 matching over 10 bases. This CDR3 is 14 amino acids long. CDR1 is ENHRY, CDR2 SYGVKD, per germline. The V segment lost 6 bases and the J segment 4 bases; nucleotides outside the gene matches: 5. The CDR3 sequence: CAIRTGTGVETQYF. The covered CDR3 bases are TGTGCCATCAGAACCGGGACAGGGGTAGAGACC.

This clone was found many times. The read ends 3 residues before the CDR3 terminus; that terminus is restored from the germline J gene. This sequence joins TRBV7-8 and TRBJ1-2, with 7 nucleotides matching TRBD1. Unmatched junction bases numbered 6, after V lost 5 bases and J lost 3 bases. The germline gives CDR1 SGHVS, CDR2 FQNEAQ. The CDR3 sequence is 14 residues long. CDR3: CASSLSGTDYGYTF. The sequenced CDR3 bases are TGTGCCAGCAGCCTGTCAGGGACAGACTATGGC.

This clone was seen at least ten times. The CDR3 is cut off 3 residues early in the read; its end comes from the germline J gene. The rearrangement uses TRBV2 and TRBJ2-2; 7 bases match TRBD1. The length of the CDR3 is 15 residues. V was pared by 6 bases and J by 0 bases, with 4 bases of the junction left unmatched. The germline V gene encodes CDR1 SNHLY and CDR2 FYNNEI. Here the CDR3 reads CASRGQTTNTGELFF. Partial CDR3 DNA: TGTGCCAGCAGGGGACAGACAACGAACACCGGGGAG. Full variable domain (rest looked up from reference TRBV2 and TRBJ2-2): EPEVTQTPSHQVTQMGQEVILRCVPISNHLYFYWYRQILGQKVEFLVSFYNNEISEKSEIFDDQFSVERPDGSNFTLKIRSTKLEDSAMYFCASRGQTTNTGELFFGEGSRLTVL.